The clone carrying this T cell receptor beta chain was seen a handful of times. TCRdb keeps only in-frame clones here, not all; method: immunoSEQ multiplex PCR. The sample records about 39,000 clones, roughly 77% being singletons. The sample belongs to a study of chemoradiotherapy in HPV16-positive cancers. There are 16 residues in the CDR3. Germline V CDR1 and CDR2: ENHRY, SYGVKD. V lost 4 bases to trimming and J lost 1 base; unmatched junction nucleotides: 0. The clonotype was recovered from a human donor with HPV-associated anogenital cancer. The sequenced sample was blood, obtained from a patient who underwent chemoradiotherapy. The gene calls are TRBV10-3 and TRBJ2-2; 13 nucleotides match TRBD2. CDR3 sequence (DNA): TGTGCCATCAGTGGGACTAGCGGGGGGAACACCGGGGAGCTGTTTTTT. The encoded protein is CAISGTSGGNTGELFF.